The clone carrying this TCR beta chain was found many times. Time point denoted: persistent/refractory GD, antithyroid drugs over 5 years with positive TRAb. From RNA extracted from PBMCs, the TCR library was made. This sample stems from a study of regulatory T cells in long-lasting Graves disease. CDR3-region Arm-PCR and iRepertoire HTBI primers produced the TCR beta libraries. TCRdb passed the multiplex PCR reads through MiXCR, listing each CDR3 protein once. The table includes a few hundred thousand distinct CDR3 sequences, approximately 20% detected once. Germline CDR1 reads MNHEY; CDR2 reads SMNVEV (reference sequence). The CDR3 has 18 residues. Trimming pared 5 bases from V and 5 bases from J, leaving 25 bases between.

The specimen comprised peripheral blood mononuclear cells (PBMCs), sampled when the disease was refractory, from a patient treated with antithyroid drugs. The source is a female donor with Graves disease. This chain joins TRBV27 and TRBJ1-5; D is ambiguous. CDR3 amino acids: CASSTPLADGPADQPQHF. The DNA for the CDR3 is TGTGCCAGCAGTACTCCACTCGCCGACGGGCCGGCAGATCAGCCCCAGCATTTT.